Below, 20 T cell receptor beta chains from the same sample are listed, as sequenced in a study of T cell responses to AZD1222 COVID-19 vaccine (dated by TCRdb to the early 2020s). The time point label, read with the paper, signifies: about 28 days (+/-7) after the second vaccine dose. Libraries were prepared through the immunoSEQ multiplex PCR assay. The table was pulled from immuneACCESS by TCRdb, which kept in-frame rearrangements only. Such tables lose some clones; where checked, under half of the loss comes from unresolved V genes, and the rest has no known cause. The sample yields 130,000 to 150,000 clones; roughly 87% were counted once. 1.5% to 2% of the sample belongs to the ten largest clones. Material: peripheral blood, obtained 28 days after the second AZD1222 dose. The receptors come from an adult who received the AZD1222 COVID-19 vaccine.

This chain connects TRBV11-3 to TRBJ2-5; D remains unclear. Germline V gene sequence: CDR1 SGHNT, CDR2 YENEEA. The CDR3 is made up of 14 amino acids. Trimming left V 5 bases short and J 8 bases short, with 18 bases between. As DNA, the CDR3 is TGTGCCAGCAGCCCCGACTTGGCCCCGATAACCCAGTACTTC. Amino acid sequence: CASSPDLAPITQYF.

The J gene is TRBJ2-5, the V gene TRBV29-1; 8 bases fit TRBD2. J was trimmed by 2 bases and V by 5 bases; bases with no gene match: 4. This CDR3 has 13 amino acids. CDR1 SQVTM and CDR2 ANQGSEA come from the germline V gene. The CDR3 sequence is CSVKLAAQETQYF. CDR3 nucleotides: TGCAGCGTTAAACTAGCGGCACAAGAGACCCAGTACTTC. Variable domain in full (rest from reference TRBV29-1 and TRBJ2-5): SAVISQKPSRDICQRGTSLTIQCQVDSQVTMMFWYRQQPGQSLTLIATANQGSEATYESGFVIDKFPISRPNLTFSTLTVSNMSPEDSSIYLCSVKLAAQETQYFGPGTRLLVL.

The CDR3 region is CASSLDRVNTEAFF. Here the CDR3 DNA reads TGTGCCAGCAGTCTCGACAGGGTTAACACTGAAGCTTTCTTT. The chain combines TRBV27 with TRBJ1-1; TRBD1 aligns across 7 bases. The junction had 5 bases not matched to a gene; V was cut back by 5 bases and J by 2 bases. The CDR3 totals 14 residues. In germline, CDR1 is MNHEY, CDR2 SMNVEV (reference sequence).

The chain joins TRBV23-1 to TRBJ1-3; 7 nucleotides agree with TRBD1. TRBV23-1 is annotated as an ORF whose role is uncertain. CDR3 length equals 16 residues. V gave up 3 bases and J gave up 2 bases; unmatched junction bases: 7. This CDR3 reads CASSHADRDPGNTIYF. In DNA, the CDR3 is TGCGCCAGCAGTCATGCCGACAGGGATCCTGGAAACACCATATATTTT.

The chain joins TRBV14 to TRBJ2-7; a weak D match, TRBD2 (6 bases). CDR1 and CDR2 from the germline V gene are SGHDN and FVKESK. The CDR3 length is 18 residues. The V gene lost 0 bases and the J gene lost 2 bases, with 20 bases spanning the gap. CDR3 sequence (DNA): TGTGCCAGCAGCCAAGAGGATTGGATTAGCGGCTACCCCTACGAGCAGTACTTC. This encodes CASSQEDWISGYPYEQYF.

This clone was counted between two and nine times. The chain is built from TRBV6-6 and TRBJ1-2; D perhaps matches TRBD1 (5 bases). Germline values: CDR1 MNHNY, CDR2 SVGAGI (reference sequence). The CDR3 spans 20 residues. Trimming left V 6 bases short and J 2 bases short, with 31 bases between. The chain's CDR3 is CASSLIRVGRTRGPNYGYTF. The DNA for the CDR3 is TGTGCCAGCAGCCTGATCAGGGTGGGCAGGACTCGAGGGCCCAACTATGGCTACACCTTC.

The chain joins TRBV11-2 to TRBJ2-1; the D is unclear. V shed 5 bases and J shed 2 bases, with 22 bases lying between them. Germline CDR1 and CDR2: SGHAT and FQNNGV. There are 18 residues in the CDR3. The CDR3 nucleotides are TGTGCCAGCAGCCCCTCGATTTCCTCAAGGAGAGCCTACAATGAGCAGTTCTTC. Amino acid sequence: CASSPSISSRRAYNEQFF.

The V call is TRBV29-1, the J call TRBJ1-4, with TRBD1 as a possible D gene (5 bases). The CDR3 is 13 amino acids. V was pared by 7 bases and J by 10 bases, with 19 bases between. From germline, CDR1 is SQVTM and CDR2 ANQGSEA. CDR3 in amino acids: CSAADSLGGKLFF. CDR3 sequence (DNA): TGCAGCGCCGCTGACAGCCTAGGAGGAAAACTGTTTTTT.

CDR3 DNA: TGTGCCAGCAGCGTAGGCTGGCAGCAGAATGAAAAACTGTTTTTT. Its protein is CASSVGWQQNEKLFF. The rearrangement joins TRBV9 to TRBJ1-4; D gene uncertain. The germline V and J ends were trimmed by 0 bases and 5 bases, with 11 bases remaining between them. From germline, CDR1 is SGDLS and CDR2 YYNGEE. The CDR3 runs 15 residues.

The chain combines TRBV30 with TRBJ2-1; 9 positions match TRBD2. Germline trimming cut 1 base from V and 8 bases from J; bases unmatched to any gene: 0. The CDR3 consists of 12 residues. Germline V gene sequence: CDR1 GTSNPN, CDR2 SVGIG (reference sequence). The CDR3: CAWSGGGDEQFF. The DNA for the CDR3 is TGTGCCTGGAGTGGCGGGGGGGATGAGCAGTTCTTC. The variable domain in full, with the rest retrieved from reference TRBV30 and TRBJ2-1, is SQTIHQWPATLVQPVGSPLSLECTVEGTSNPNLYWYRQAAGRGLQLLFYSVGIGQISSEVPQNLSASRPQDRQFILSSKKLLLSDSGFYLCAWSGGGDEQFFGPGTRLTVL.

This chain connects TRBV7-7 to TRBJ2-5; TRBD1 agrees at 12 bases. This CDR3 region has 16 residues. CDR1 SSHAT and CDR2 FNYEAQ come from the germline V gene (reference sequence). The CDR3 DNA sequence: TGTGCTAGCGCACCAACCAGGGGACAGGGGGCGCAGACCCAGTACTTC. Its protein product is CASAPTRGQGAQTQYF. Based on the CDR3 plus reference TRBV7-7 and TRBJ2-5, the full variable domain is GAGVSQSPRYKVTKRGQDVTLRCDPISSHATLYWYQQALGQGPEFLTYFNYEAQPDKSGLPSDRFSAERPEGSISTLTIQRTEQRDSAMYRCASAPTRGQGAQTQYFGPGTRLLVL.

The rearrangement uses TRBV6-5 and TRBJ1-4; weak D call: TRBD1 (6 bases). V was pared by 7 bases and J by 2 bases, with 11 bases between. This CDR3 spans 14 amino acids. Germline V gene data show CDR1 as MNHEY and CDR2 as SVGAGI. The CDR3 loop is CASTSTGTNEKLFF. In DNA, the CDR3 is TGTGCCAGCACTTCGACAGGCACTAATGAAAAACTGTTTTTT.

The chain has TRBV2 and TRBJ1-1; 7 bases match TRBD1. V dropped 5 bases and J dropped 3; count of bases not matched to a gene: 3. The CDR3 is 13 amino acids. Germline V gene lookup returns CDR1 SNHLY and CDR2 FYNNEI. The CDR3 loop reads CASSYTGDTEAFF. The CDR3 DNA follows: TGTGCCAGCAGTTATACAGGGGACACTGAAGCTTTCTTT.

The CDR3 nucleotides read TGTGCCAGTAGGACACAGGGGGCCGGAAACACCATATATTTT. Translating gives CASRTQGAGNTIYF. This chain uses TRBV19 with TRBJ1-3, with 9 bases fitting TRBD1. This CDR3 contains 14 residues. J was trimmed by 4 bases and V by 6 bases; bases with no gene match: 4. Germline assignment: CDR1 LNHDA and CDR2 SQIVND (reference sequence).

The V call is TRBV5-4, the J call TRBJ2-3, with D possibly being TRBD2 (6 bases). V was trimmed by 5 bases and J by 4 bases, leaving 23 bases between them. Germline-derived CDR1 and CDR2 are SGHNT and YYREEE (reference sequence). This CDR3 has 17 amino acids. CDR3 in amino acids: CASSSRTGLPGADTQYF. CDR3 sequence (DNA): TGTGCCAGCAGTTCAAGAACGGGACTCCCAGGAGCAGATACGCAGTATTTT.

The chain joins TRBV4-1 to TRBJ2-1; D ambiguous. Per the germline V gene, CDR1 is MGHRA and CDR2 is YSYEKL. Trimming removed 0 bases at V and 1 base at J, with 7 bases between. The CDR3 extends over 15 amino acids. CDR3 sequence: CASSQEGYSYNEQFF. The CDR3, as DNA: TGCGCCAGCAGCCAAGAGGGGTATTCCTACAATGAGCAGTTCTTC.

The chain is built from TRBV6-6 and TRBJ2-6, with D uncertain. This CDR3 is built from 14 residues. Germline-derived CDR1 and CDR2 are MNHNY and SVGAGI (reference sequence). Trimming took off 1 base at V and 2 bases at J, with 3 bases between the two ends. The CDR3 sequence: CASSYLTGANVLTF. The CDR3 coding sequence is TGTGCCAGCAGTTACTTGACTGGGGCCAACGTCCTGACTTTC.

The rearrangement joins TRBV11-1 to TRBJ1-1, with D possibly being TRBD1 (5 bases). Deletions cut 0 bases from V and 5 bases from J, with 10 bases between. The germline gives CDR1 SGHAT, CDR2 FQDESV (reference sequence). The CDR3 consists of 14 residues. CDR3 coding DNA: TGTGCCAGCAGCTTAGCAGGGGCAGCGACTGAAGCTTTCTTT. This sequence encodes CASSLAGAATEAFF.

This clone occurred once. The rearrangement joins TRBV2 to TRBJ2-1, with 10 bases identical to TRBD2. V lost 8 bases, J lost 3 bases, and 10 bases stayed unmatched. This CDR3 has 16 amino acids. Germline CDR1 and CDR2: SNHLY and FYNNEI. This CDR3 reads CASLRASGSVYNEQFF. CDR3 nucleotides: TGTGCCAGCCTTAGGGCTAGCGGGAGTGTCTACAATGAGCAGTTCTTC.

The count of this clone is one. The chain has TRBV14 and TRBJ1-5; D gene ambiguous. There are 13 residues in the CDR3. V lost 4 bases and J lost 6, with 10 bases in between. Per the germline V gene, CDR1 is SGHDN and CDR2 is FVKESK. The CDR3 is CASSRRAGQPQHF. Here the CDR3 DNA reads TGTGCCAGCAGCCGACGGGCGGGTCAGCCCCAGCATTTT.